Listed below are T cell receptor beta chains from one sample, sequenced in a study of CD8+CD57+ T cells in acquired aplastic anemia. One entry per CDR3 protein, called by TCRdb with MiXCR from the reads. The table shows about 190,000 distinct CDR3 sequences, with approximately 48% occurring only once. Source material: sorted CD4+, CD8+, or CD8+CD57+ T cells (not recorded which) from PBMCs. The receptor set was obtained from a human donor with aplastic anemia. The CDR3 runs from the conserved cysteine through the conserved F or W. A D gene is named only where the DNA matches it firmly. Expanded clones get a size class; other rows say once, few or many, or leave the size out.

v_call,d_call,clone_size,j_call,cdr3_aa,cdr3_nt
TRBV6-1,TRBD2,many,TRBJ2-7,CASSPGLAGDEQYF,TGTGCCAGCAGTCCCGGACTAGCGGGGGACGAGCAGTACTTC
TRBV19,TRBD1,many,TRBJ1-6,CASRGQIVNSPLHF,TGTGCCAGTAGGGGACAGATCGTAAATTCACCCCTCCACTTT
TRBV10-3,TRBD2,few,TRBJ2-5,CAISKAGDWETQYF,TGTGCCATCAGTAAAGCGGGAGATTGGGAGACCCAGTACTTC
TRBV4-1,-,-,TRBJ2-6,CASSQGRVRGEGANVLTF,TGCGCCAGCAGCCAAGGACGGGTGAGAGGGGAAGGGGCCAACGTCCTGACTTTC
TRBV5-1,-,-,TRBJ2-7,CASSFSGAEQYF,TGCGCCAGCAGCTTCTCGGGTGCCGAGCAGTACTTC
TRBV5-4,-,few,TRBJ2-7,CASSESAGSSYEQYF,TGTGCCAGCAGCGAGTCCGCTGGGAGCTCCTACGAGCAGTACTTC
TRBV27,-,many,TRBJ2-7,CASSVPGTPREQYF,TGTGCCAGCAGTGTGCCAGGCACGCCGAGGGAGCAGTACTTC
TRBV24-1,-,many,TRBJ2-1,CATSDSSSAPGPYNEQFF,TGTGCCACCAGTGATTCATCGTCAGCTCCGGGACCTTACAATGAGCAGTTCTTC
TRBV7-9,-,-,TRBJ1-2,CASSLGAQFNYGYTF,TGTGCCAGCAGCTTAGGTGCTCAGTTTAACTATGGCTACACCTTC
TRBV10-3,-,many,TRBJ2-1,CAITLRAGGTHNEQFF,TGTGCCATCACCCTGCGCGCGGGCGGGACCCACAATGAGCAGTTCTTC
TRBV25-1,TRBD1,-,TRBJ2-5,CASSDALPGQGWKTQYF,TGTGCCAGCAGTGATGCCCTTCCGGGACAGGGGTGGAAGACCCAGTACTTC
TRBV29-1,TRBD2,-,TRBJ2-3,CSVGGTGGLTNTDTQYF,TGCAGCGTCGGCGGGACGGGGGGTCTGACAAACACAGATACGCAGTATTTT
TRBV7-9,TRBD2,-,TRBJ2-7,CASSSSGGPYEQYF,TGTGCCAGCAGCTCTAGCGGGGGGCCGTACGAGCAGTACTTC
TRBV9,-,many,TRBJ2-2,CASSGTAANTGELFF,TGTGCCAGCAGCGGAACAGCGGCGAACACCGGGGAGCTGTTTTTT
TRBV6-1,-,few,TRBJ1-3,CASLTGSSGNTIYF,TGTGCCAGCCTAACAGGGAGCTCTGGAAACACCATATATTTT
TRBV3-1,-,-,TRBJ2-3,CASSRKKAAPPRWTQYF,TGTGCCAGCAGCCGAAAGAAGGCAGCCCCCCCGAGGTGGACGCAGTATTTT
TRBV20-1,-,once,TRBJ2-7,CSASSDTYEQYF,TGCAGTGCTAGCTCGGATACTTACGAGCAGTACTTC
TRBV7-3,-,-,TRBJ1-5,CASSWRDQPQHF,TGTGCCAGCAGCTGGCGGGATCAGCCCCAGCATTTT
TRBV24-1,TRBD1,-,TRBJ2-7,CATSGDRGSYEQYF,TGTGCCACCAGTGGCGACAGGGGGTCCTACGAGCAGTACTTC
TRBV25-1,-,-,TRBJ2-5,CASTSPGNQETQYF,TGTGCCAGCACTTCTCCGGGGAACCAAGAGACCCAGTACTTC
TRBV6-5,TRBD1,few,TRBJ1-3,CASSYSETGGGGNTIYF,TGTGCCAGCAGTTACTCGGAGACAGGGGGAGGTGGAAACACCATATATTTT
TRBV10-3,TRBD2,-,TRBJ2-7,CAISESGLAEEQYF,TGTGCCATCAGTGAGTCGGGACTAGCGGAAGAGCAGTACTTC
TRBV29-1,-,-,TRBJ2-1,CSDRFRSSYNEQFF,TGCAGCGATCGTTTTAGGAGCTCCTACAATGAGCAGTTCTTC
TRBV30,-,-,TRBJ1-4,CAWTPGGTTNEKLFF,TGTGCCTGGACCCCGGGGGGAACAACTAATGAAAAACTGTTTTTT
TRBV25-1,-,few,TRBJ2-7,CASSPPSQLPYEQYF,TGTGCCAGCTCACCACCGTCACAGCTGCCCTACGAGCAGTACTTC
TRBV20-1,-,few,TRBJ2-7,CSASGSDEQYF,TGCAGTGCTTCTGGTTCGGACGAGCAGTACTTC
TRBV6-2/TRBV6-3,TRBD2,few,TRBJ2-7,CASSSSGRSYEQYF,TGTGCCAGCAGTTCCAGCGGGAGATCCTACGAGCAGTACTTC
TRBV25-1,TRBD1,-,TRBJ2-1,CASSEQQGGREQFF,TGTGCCAGCAGTGAACAACAGGGGGGAAGGGAGCAGTTCTTC
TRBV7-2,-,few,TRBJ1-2,CASSSRQLGGYTF,TGTGCCAGCAGCTCACGACAGCTTGGGGGCTACACCTTC